This TCR beta chain came from a study of shared clonotypes between healthy human individuals. Generated by immunoSEQ multiplex PCR, the TCRdb table keeps only in-frame clones and is missing some. The table shows 2,100,000 or so clones, with about 94% occurring only once. Trimming removed 6 bases from V and 7 bases from J, with 11 bases in between. The CDR3 totals 12 residues. In germline, CDR1 is SNHLY, CDR2 FYNNEI. The V call is TRBV2, the J call TRBJ2-3, with D maybe TRBD2 (6 bases). The specimen sequenced was naive CD4+ T cells sorted from blood. Subset: CD45RA+ positively selected. The receptor comes from a young man in good health. CDR3 coding DNA: TGTGCCAGCAGGATTAGCGGTAATACGCAGTATTTT. It is translated as CASRISGNTQYF.